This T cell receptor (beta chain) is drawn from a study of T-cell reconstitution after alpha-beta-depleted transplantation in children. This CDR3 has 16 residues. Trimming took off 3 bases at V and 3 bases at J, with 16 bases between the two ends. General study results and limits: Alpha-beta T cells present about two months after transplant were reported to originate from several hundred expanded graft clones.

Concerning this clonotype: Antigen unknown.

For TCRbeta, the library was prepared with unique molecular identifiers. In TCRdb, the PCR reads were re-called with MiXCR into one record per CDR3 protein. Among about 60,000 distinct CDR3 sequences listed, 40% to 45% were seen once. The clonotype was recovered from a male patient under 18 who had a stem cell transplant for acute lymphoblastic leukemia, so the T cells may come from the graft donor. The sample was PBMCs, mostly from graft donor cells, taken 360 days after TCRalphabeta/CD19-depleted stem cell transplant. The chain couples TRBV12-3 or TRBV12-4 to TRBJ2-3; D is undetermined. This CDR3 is CASSLLMRYPTDTQYF. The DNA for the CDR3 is TGTGCCAGCAGTTTGCTGATGAGGTACCCGACAGATACGCAGTATTTT.